The TCR beta chain described here comes from a study of a mutant IDH1 vaccine in newly diagnosed glioma. On the study more broadly: In some groups vaccination began 4-6 weeks post-radiotherapy; others received it with temozolomide. Treated patients had a mean age of about 40 years and a sex split that was around 60% male and 37.5% female. Most patients had radiochemotherapy with temozolomide before enrollment; others had one alone.

Of note for this clone: Its target is not known.

This CDR3 comprises 15 residues. The J segment lost 1 base and the V segment lost 4 bases, leaving 6 bases of the junction unmatched. Germline V gives CDR1 MNHEY, CDR2 SVGAGI. Sequencing used immunoSEQ multiplex PCR; TCRdb keeps in-frame clones, though not all of them. The sample has some 30,000 clones, about 73% seen once. Time point indicated: week 11, during vaccination. The study gave 300 ug of mutant IDH1 20-mer peptide per vaccine dose, with topical imiquimod. This sequence originates from a man in his thirties or forties with glioma. The rearrangement joins TRBV6-5 to TRBJ1-1, with TRBD1 matching over 7 bases. This specimen consisted of PBMCs, obtained from a glioma patient whose treatment included an IDH1 peptide vaccine. This chain's CDR3 is CASSFLDRRNTEAFF. In DNA form, the CDR3 reads TGTGCCAGCAGTTTCTTGGACAGGAGGAACACTGAAGCTTTCTTT.